The 26 T cell receptor beta chains presented below share a single source sample, sequenced in a study of immune evolution from preneoplasia to lung adenocarcinoma. The assay was immunoSEQ multiplex PCR, and TCRdb's table has in-frame clones only and misses some. The top ten hold 2.9% of the sample, which has more than 8,000 clones, over 75% seen once. The specimen sequenced was FFPE lung adenocarcinoma in situ tissue. The receptors shown here come from a person between 65 and 80 years old with lung adenocarcinoma.

This clone was observed a handful of times. The chain carries TRBV5-1 and TRBJ1-1, with D maybe TRBD1 (6 bases). CDR3 length: 15 amino acids. Per the germline V gene, CDR1 is SGHRS and CDR2 is YFSETQ. Between the trimmed V and J ends, which lost 4 bases and 4 bases, there was a span of 17 bases. The CDR3 sequence is CASSANRERSTEAFF. CDR3 coding DNA: TGCGCCAGCAGCGCAAACAGGGAGCGGAGCACTGAAGCTTTCTTT.

V gene TRBV5-5 combines with J gene TRBJ2-7; tentatively, D is TRBD1 or TRBD2 (6 bases each). Trimming took 5 bases from V and 2 from J, leaving 29 bases between them. This CDR3 spans 19 amino acids. The germline V gene has CDR1 SGHKS and CDR2 YYEKEE (reference sequence). In nucleotides, the CDR3 is TGTGCCAGCAGGCGAACCGGGGGCAGGGTGGTCAGCGAACCCTACGAGCAGTACTTC. Its protein is CASRRTGGRVVSEPYEQYF.

The chain has TRBV7-9 and TRBJ1-4; 9 bases map to TRBD1. Germline trimming cut 5 bases from V and 8 bases from J; bases unmatched to any gene: 9. CDR3 length equals 15 residues. Germline loops: CDR1 SEHNR, CDR2 FQNEAQ (reference sequence). CDR3: CASSNPGQGWEKLFF. The DNA for the CDR3 is TGTGCCAGCAGCAACCCGGGACAGGGTTGGGAAAAACTGTTTTTT. Full variable domain (outside the CDR3, taken from reference TRBV7-9 and TRBJ1-4): DTGVSQNPRHKITKRGQNVTFRCDPISEHNRLYWYRQTLGQGPEFLTYFQNEAQLEKSRLLSDRFSAERPKGSFSTLEIQRTEQGDSAMYLCASSNPGQGWEKLFFGSGTQLSVL.

The chain employs TRBV6-5 and TRBJ1-3; possibly TRBD1 for D (6 bases). Germline loops: CDR1 MNHEY, CDR2 SVGAGI. CDR3 length: 14 amino acids. V was clipped by 4 bases and J by 3 bases, with 10 bases between them. The chain's CDR3 is CASSSTGFGNTIYF. The CDR3 DNA follows: TGTGCCAGCAGTTCTACAGGGTTTGGAAACACCATATATTTT.

This clone was counted only a few times. The chain employs TRBV27 and TRBJ1-1; TRBD1 is a possible D gene (5 bases). Trimming cost V 3 bases and J 14 bases, with 13 bases left between them. Germline V lookup: CDR1 MNHEY, CDR2 SMNVEV (reference sequence). There are 11 residues in the CDR3. CDR3 in amino acids: CASSLVRACFF. In nucleotides, the CDR3 is TGTGCCAGCAGTTTGGTCAGGGCTTGCTTCTTT.

The CDR3 coding sequence is TGTGCCAGCAGCTCACGAAACACCGGGGAGCTGTTTTTT. Encoded protein: CASSSRNTGELFF. The chain uses TRBV7-2 and TRBJ2-2; unclear D gene. The germline V gene encodes CDR1 SGHTA and CDR2 FQGNSA. V dropped 4 bases and J dropped 2 bases, with 5 bases sitting between them. This CDR3 is 13 amino acids long. The full variable domain, its missing parts supplied by reference TRBV7-2 and TRBJ2-2, is GAGVSQSPSNKVTEKGKDVELRCDPISGHTALYWYRQSLGQGLEFLIYFQGNSAPDKSGLPSDRFSAERTGGSVSTLTIQRTQQEDSAVYLCASSSRNTGELFFGEGSRLTVL.

This clone was picked up one time. The chain recombines TRBV4-1 with TRBJ2-5, with TRBD2 identical over 9 bases. V was pared by 4 bases and J by 5 bases, with 14 bases of the junction left unmatched. CDR1 is MGHRA, CDR2 YSYEKL, per germline. This CDR3 has 17 residues. The CDR3 loop is CASSLGVQRGAGETQYF. The DNA of the CDR3 is TGCGCCAGCAGCCTAGGGGTACAGCGGGGGGCGGGGGAGACCCAGTACTTC.

By share, this clone counts as medium-sized. The chain recombines TRBV7-6 with TRBJ2-7; TRBD1 matches 8 bases. Germline V gene lookup returns CDR1 SGHVS and CDR2 FNYEAQ. With V trimmed by 1 base and J by 3 bases, 20 bases remained unmatched. The length of the CDR3 is 20 residues. CDR3 region: CASSLERHKGPRTGLYEQYF. The DNA of the CDR3 is TGTGCCAGCAGCTTAGAACGGCACAAGGGCCCGCGGACAGGGCTCTACGAGCAGTACTTC. Full variable domain (remainder filled in from reference TRBV7-6 and TRBJ2-7): GAGVSQSPRYKVTKRGQDVALRCDPISGHVSLYWYRQALGQGPEFLTYFNYEAQQDKSGLPNDRFSAERPEGSISTLTIQRTEQRDSAMYRCASSLERHKGPRTGLYEQYFGPGTRLTVT.

V usage is TRBV7-8 and J usage is TRBJ2-5; TRBD2 matches 13 bases. The CDR3 is 16 residues long. V shed 5 bases and J 5 bases; nucleotides not matched to a gene: 8. CDR1 and CDR2 (germline): SGHVS, FQNEAQ. This CDR3 reads CASSGRTSGSGETQYF. The DNA for the CDR3 is TGTGCCAGCAGCGGTCGGACTAGCGGGAGTGGGGAGACCCAGTACTTC.

In its sample, this clone was seen a few times. The chain combines TRBV4-1 with TRBJ2-1, with 9 nucleotides matching TRBD1. Trimming removed 2 bases from V and 4 bases from J; junction bases left unmatched: 9. CDR1 is MGHRA, CDR2 YSYEKL, per germline. The length of the CDR3 is 17 residues. The CDR3 coding sequence is TGCGCCAGCAGCCAACCTTTGTTGGACAGGGGATACAATGAGCAGTTCTTC. It is translated as CASSQPLLDRGYNEQFF.

CDR3 loop: CASSGGTSGRVGEQYF. CDR3 DNA: TGCGCCAGCAGCGGAGGGACTAGCGGGAGAGTTGGCGAGCAGTACTTC. This chain links TRBV5-1 with TRBJ2-7; 14 positions match TRBD2. This CDR3 is 16 amino acids long. Germline values: CDR1 SGHRS, CDR2 YFSETQ. The trim removed 4 bases at V and 6 bases at J, leaving 9 bases unmatched.

The chain recombines TRBV9 with TRBJ1-5; 7 bases match TRBD1. Germline CDR1 and CDR2: SGDLS and YYNGEE. V was clipped by 4 bases and J by 0 bases; unmatched bases: 4. There are 15 residues in the CDR3. The CDR3: CASSLGTDSNQPQHF. For the CDR3, the DNA is TGTGCCAGCAGCCTCGGGACAGATAGCAATCAGCCCCAGCATTTT.

The V gene is TRBV4-2, the J gene TRBJ1-2; tentatively, D is TRBD1 (6 bases). The CDR3 is made up of 16 amino acids. V gave up 3 bases and J gave up 3 bases, with 17 bases separating them. Germline assignment: CDR1 LGHNA and CDR2 YNFKEQ. CDR3: CASSHQYGTLYYGYTF. Written as DNA, the CDR3 is TGTGCCAGCAGCCACCAATACGGGACACTTTACTATGGCTACACCTTC.

The gene calls are TRBV30 and TRBJ2-1; D not resolved. The CDR3 spans 13 residues. The germline V gene has CDR1 GTSNPN and CDR2 SVGIG (reference sequence). V was shortened by 3 bases and J by 5 bases, with 11 bases between the two germline ends. CDR3 amino acids: CAWSNQDHNEQFF. The CDR3 coding sequence is TGTGCCTGGAGCAATCAGGACCACAATGAGCAGTTCTTC.

This clone was detected only a few times. The chain couples TRBV27 to TRBJ2-7, with 7 bases aligning to TRBD2. The J segment lost 6 bases and the V segment lost 7 bases, leaving 9 bases of the junction unmatched. This CDR3 contains 13 residues. Germline V lookup: CDR1 MNHEY, CDR2 SMNVEV (reference sequence). This CDR3 reads CASTSWRESEQYF. The DNA for the CDR3 is TGTGCCAGCACTTCCTGGCGGGAGAGCGAGCAGTACTTC.

The chain links TRBV6-6 to TRBJ2-1, with TRBD2 as a possible D gene (5 bases). The germline CDR1 and CDR2 sequences are MNHNY and SVGAGI (reference sequence). The V end lost 2 bases, the J end lost 9 bases, and 20 bases lay between the germline ends. The CDR3 length is 16 residues. CDR3 amino acids: CASSYGGSGMLIEQFF. CDR3 nucleotide sequence: TGTGCCAGCAGTTACGGAGGTTCCGGAATGCTGATTGAGCAGTTCTTC.

This clone was counted once. V usage is TRBV6-1 and J usage is TRBJ1-2; possible D gene TRBD1, 6 bases. The CDR3 length is 14 residues. V lost 5 bases and J lost 7, with 17 bases in between. Germline V lookup: CDR1 MNHNS, CDR2 SASEGT. CDR3 protein: CASSPPGQTGGYTF. In DNA, the CDR3 is TGTGCCAGCAGTCCTCCCGGACAGACGGGTGGCTACACCTTC.

The genes are TRBV25-1 and TRBJ2-3, with D perhaps TRBD1 (5 bases). The CDR3 is made up of 16 amino acids. Germline V gene lookup returns CDR1 MGHDK and CDR2 SYGVNS. Trimming left V 1 base short and J 4 bases short, with 15 bases between. CDR3 loop: CASSELDMMWADTQYF. In DNA, the CDR3 is TGTGCCAGCAGTGAATTGGACATGATGTGGGCAGATACGCAGTATTTT. The complete variable domain, with remaining parts taken from reference TRBV25-1 and TRBJ2-3, reads EADIYQTPRYLVIGTGKKITLECSQTMGHDKMYWYQQDPGMELHLIHYSYGVNSTEKGDLSSESTVSRIRTEHFPLTLESARPSHTSQYLCASSELDMMWADTQYFGPGTRLTVL.

The chain uses TRBV28 and TRBJ1-1; D possibly corresponds to TRBD1 (5 bases). Trimming stripped 2 bases from V and 9 bases from J, with 10 bases between. The CDR3 covers 12 residues. From germline, CDR1 is MDHEN and CDR2 SYDVKM. DNA for the CDR3: TGTGCCAGCAGTTTACAGGGCATCCAAGCTTTCTTT. Its protein product is CASSLQGIQAFF. The full variable domain, in which reference TRBV28 and TRBJ1-1 provide the parts outside the CDR3, is DVKVTQSSRYLVKRTGEKVFLECVQDMDHENMFWYRQDPGLGLRLIYFSYDVKMKEKGDIPEGYSVSREKKERFSLILESASTNQTSMYLCASSLQGIQAFFGQGTRLTVV.

CDR3 loop: CASSPTDREETQYF. DNA of the CDR3: TGTGCCAGCAGCCCGACCGACAGGGAAGAGACCCAGTACTTC. V is TRBV7-9 and J is TRBJ2-5; TRBD1 aligns across 7 bases. The V gene end was trimmed by 5 bases and the J gene end by 3 bases; junction bases not matched to a gene: 6. The V gene's germline CDR1 is SEHNR and CDR2 FQNEAQ (reference sequence). CDR3 length: 14 residues.

The chain joins TRBV28 to TRBJ1-2; maybe TRBD1 (6 bases). The V and J ends lost 5 bases and 7 bases respectively, with 14 bases between them. In germline, CDR1 is MDHEN, CDR2 SYDVKM. The CDR3 has 13 amino acids. CDR3 loop: CASSRGGLSGYTF. CDR3 DNA: TGTGCCAGCAGTCGGGGGGGCCTGAGTGGCTACACCTTC.

V and J are TRBV10-2 and TRBJ2-7; D tentatively fits TRBD1 or TRBD2 (5 bases each). CDR1 is WSHSY and CDR2 is SAAADI in the germline V gene. V lost 6 bases and J lost 2, with 11 bases in between. CDR3 length: 13 residues. The CDR3 DNA sequence: TGCGCCAGCAGCTCCCAGGGACCCTACGAGCAGTACTTC. This gives the protein CASSSQGPYEQYF.

The chain combines TRBV6-5 with TRBJ1-1, with unresolved D. Trimming removed 0 bases from V and 3 bases from J, with 5 bases in between. Germline values: CDR1 MNHEY, CDR2 SVGAGI. The CDR3 runs to 13 residues. The CDR3: CASSYSKDTEAFF. CDR3 nucleotides: TGTGCCAGCAGTTACTCTAAGGACACTGAAGCTTTCTTT.

The chain recombines TRBV6-1 with TRBJ1-6, with TRBD1 matching 8 bases. Germline CDR1 and CDR2: MNHNS and SASEGT. This CDR3 comprises 17 residues. With 0 bases clipped from V and 5 bases from J, the junction kept 6 bases outside the gene matches. The CDR3 DNA is TGTGCCAGCAGTGAAGCGGGCAGGGGGCGTAATAATTCACCCCTCCACTTT. As protein: CASSEAGRGRNNSPLHF.

The chain links TRBV7-6 to TRBJ2-5, with no clear D. Trimming took 3 bases from V and 4 from J, leaving 9 bases between them. The CDR3 runs to 13 residues. Germline CDR1 is SGHVS and CDR2 is FNYEAQ. In DNA, the CDR3 is TGTGCCAGCAGCTTTGGTTTTGGAGAGACCCAGTACTTC. This encodes CASSFGFGETQYF.

This clone was picked up one time. The V gene is TRBV10-3, the J gene TRBJ2-7; TRBD1 might be the D (6 bases). Germline V gives CDR1 ENHRY, CDR2 SYGVKD. Trimming cost V 0 bases and J 0 bases, with 9 bases left between them. The CDR3 runs 15 residues. This chain's CDR3 is CAISESGQTSYEQYF. CDR3 coding DNA: TGTGCCATCAGTGAGTCCGGACAGACCTCCTACGAGCAGTACTTC.